The 9 T cell receptor beta chains listed next were all sequenced from one sample in a study of blood T cell repertoires in COVID-19. Assay used: immunoSEQ multiplex PCR; TCRdb lists only in-frame clones, some missing. The sample holds 250,000 to 300,000 clones, just under 90% seen once. The specimen sequenced was PBMCs or T cells enriched from blood (not recorded which). Receptors originate from a woman aged 60-75 years who had recovered from COVID-19.

The V gene is TRBV30, the J gene TRBJ1-1; unclear D gene. The CDR3 runs to 10 residues. The germline CDR1 and CDR2 sequences are GTSNPN and SVGIG (reference sequence). V lost 4 bases and J lost 11, with 11 bases in between. CDR3 protein: CAWIGSGAFF. The CDR3 DNA sequence: TGTGCCTGGATAGGGTCGGGGGCTTTCTTT.

The rearrangement links TRBV9 to TRBJ2-5; 11 bases are shared with TRBD2. CDR1 SGDLS and CDR2 YYNGEE come from the germline V gene. This CDR3 contains 16 residues. V was clipped by 2 bases and J by 2 bases; unmatched bases: 5. The CDR3 loop is CASSVAGTSGQETQYF. CDR3 coding DNA: TGTGCCAGCAGCGTCGCCGGGACTAGCGGTCAAGAGACCCAGTACTTC.

This clone was observed a single time. V gene TRBV9 combines with J gene TRBJ2-3; 7 bases are a match to TRBD2. Germline V gene lookup returns CDR1 SGDLS and CDR2 YYNGEE. V dropped 4 bases and J dropped 8; count of bases not matched to a gene: 10. There are 14 residues in the CDR3. In nucleotides, the CDR3 is TGTGCCAGCAGCTCCATGACTAGCCTCGGTACGCAGTATTTT. Translation: CASSSMTSLGTQYF.

This clone appeared a single time. This chain connects TRBV30 to TRBJ2-7; D is perhaps TRBD2 (5 bases). Between the trimmed V and J ends, which lost 0 bases and 2 bases, there was a span of 23 bases. The CDR3 sequence is 18 residues long. CDR1 and CDR2 (germline): GTSNPN, SVGIG (reference sequence). The CDR3 is CAWSVHRAVARRPYEQYF. The CDR3 DNA reads TGTGCCTGGAGTGTTCATCGGGCGGTGGCTAGGAGGCCCTACGAGCAGTACTTC.

V and J are TRBV19 and TRBJ2-1; 7 bases are shared with TRBD2. Germline CDR1 is LNHDA and CDR2 is SQIVND (reference sequence). V was clipped by 0 bases and J by 4 bases; unmatched bases: 3. The CDR3 consists of 15 residues. The CDR3 here is CASSIEASGYNEQFF. The DNA of the CDR3 is TGTGCCAGTAGTATAGAGGCTAGCGGATACAATGAGCAGTTCTTC.

This clone was observed a single time. The rearrangement links TRBV24-1 to TRBJ2-1; tentatively, D is TRBD1 (5 bases). Germline V CDR1 and CDR2: KGHDR, SFDVKD. This CDR3 spans 13 amino acids. Trimming cost V 9 bases and J 8 bases, with 16 bases left between them. CDR3 loop: CATPPQGTDEQFF. Written as DNA, the CDR3 is TGTGCCACCCCTCCTCAGGGAACCGATGAGCAGTTCTTC.

The gene calls are TRBV29-1 and TRBJ2-4; D is possibly TRBD1 (5 bases). Trimming took 2 bases from V and 0 from J, leaving 11 bases between them. CDR1 and CDR2 (germline): SQVTM, ANQGSEA. The CDR3 is 15 residues long. CDR3: CSVEWGGLAKNIQYF. The CDR3 bases are TGCAGCGTTGAATGGGGCGGCCTAGCCAAAAACATTCAGTACTTC.

The chain is built from TRBV28 and TRBJ2-7; 8 nucleotides align to TRBD2. Trimming removed 4 bases from V and 7 bases from J; junction bases left unmatched: 6. In germline, CDR1 is MDHEN, CDR2 SYDVKM. The CDR3 is made up of 13 amino acids. In DNA, the CDR3 is TGTGCCAGCAGTTCCGGGGGGGCTAGGGAGCAGTACTTC. Encoded protein: CASSSGGAREQYF.

V gene TRBV7-9 combines with J gene TRBJ1-2; 8 bases align to TRBD1. The junction had 9 bases not matched to a gene; V was cut back by 5 bases and J by 4 bases. The CDR3 loop spans 15 amino acids. Germline lookup yields CDR1 SEHNR and CDR2 FQNEAQ (reference sequence). CDR3: CASSDRTGYGYGYTF. In DNA, the CDR3 is TGTGCCAGCAGCGACCGGACAGGGTATGGCTATGGCTACACCTTC.